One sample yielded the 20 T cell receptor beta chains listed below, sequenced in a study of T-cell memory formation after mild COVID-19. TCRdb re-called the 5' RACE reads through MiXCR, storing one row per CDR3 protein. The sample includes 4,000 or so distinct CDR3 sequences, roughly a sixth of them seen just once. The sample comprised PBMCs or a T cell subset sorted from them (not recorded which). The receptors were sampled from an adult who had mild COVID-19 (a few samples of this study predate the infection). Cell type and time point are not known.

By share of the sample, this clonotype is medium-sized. This chain's CDR3 is CSAWTSGGLTDTQYF. CDR3 coding DNA: TGCAGTGCTTGGACTAGCGGGGGGCTGACAGATACGCAGTATTTT. This chain connects TRBV20-1 to TRBJ2-3; 14 positions agree with TRBD2. Germline V lookup: CDR1 DFQATT, CDR2 SNEGSKA (reference sequence). The CDR3 sequence is 15 residues long. J was trimmed by 3 bases and V by 5 bases; bases with no gene match: 4.

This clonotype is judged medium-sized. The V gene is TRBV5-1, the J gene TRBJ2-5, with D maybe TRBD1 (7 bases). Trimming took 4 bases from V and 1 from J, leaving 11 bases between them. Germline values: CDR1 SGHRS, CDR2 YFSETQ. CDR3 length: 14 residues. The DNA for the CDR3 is TGCGCCAGCAGCGCGGGACAGACCCAAGAGACCCAGTACTTC. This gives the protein CASSAGQTQETQYF.

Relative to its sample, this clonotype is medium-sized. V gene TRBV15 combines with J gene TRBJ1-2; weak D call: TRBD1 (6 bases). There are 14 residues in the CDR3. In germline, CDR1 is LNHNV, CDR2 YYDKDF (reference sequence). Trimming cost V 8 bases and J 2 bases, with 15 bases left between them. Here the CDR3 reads CATSGDTLNYGYTF. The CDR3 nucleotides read TGTGCCACCTCAGGGGACACGTTGAACTATGGCTACACCTTC.

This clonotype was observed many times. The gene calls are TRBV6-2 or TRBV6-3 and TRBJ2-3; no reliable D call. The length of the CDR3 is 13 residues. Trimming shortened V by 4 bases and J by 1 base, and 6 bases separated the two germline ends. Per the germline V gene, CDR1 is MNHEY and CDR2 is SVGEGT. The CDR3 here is CASSSVGTDTQYF. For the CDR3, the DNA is TGTGCCAGCAGTTCGGTGGGCACAGATACGCAGTATTTT.

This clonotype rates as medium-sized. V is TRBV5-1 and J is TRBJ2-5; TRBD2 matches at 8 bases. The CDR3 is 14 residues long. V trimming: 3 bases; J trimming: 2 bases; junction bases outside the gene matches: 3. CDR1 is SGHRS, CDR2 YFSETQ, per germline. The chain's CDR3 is CASSWAGGQETQYF. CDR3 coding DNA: TGCGCCAGCAGCTGGGCGGGGGGACAAGAGACCCAGTACTTC.

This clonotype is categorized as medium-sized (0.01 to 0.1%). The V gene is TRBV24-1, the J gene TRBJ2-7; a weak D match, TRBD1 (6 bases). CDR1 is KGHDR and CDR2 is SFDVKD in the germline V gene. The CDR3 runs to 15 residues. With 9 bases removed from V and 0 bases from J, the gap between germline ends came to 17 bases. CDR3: CATEESEGVSYEQYV. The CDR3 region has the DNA TGTGCCACCGAGGAATCCGAGGGGGTCTCCTACGAGCAGTACGTC.

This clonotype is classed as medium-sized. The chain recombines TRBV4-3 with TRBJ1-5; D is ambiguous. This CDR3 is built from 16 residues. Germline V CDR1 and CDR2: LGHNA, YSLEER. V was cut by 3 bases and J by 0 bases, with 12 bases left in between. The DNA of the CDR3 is TGCGCCAGCAGCCAGTATTACTCTGCTAGCAATCAGCCCCAGCATTTT. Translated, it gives CASSQYYSASNQPQHF.

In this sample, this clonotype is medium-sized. The DNA for the CDR3 is TGTGCCAGCAGCCCGGCAGCGTATGGCTACACCTTC. Protein: CASSPAAYGYTF. The rearrangement uses TRBV14 and TRBJ1-2; D is ambiguous. CDR1 SGHDN and CDR2 FVKESK come from the germline V gene. Trimming pared 4 bases from V and 5 bases from J, leaving 8 bases between. The CDR3 totals 12 residues.

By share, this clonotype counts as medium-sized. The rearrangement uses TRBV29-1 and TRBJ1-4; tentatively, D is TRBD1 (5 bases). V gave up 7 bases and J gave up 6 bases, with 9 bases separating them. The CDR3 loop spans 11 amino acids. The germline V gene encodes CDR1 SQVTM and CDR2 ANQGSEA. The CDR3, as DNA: TGCAGCGGTTCCAGGGATGAAAAACTGTTTTTT. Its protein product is CSGSRDEKLFF. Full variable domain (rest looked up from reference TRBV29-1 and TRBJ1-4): SAVISQKPSRDICQRGTSLTIQCQVDSQVTMMFWYRQQPGQSLTLIATANQGSEATYESGFVIDKFPISRPNLTFSTLTVSNMSPEDSSIYLCSGSRDEKLFFGSGTQLSVL.

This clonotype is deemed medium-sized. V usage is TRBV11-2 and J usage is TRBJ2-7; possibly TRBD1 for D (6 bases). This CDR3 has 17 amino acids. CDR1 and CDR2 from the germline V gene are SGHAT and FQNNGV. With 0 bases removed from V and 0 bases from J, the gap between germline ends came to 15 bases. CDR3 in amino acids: CASSLEKAKDSSYEQYF. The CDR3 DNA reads TGTGCCAGCAGCTTAGAAAAGGCCAAGGACAGCTCCTACGAGCAGTACTTC.

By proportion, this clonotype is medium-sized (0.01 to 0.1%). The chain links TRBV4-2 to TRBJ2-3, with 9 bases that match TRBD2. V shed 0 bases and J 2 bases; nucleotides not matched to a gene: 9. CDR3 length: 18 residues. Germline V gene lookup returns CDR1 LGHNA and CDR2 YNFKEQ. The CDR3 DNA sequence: TGTGCCAGCAGCCAAGAACTGCGGGGGGGGTATATCACAGATACGCAGTATTTT. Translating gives CASSQELRGGYITDTQYF.

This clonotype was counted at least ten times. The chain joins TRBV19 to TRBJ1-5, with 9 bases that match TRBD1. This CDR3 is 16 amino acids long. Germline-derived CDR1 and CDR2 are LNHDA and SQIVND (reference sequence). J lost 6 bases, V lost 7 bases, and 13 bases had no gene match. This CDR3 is CASMGTGQGRVQPQHF. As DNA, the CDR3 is TGTGCCAGTATGGGGACCGGACAGGGGAGGGTTCAGCCCCAGCATTTT.

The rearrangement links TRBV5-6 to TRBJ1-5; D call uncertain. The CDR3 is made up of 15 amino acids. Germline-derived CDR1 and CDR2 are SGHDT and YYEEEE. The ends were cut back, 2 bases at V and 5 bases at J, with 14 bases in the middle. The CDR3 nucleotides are TGTGCCAGCAGCTTTCGGCGGGGAATCGATCAGCCCCAGCATTTT. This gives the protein CASSFRRGIDQPQHF.

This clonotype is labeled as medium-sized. The DNA of the CDR3 is TGTGCCAGCAGCTTAAGTGGGGAGCAGTACTTC. This sequence encodes CASSLSGEQYF. This sequence joins TRBV5-4 and TRBJ2-7; D not resolved. The CDR3 runs 11 residues. Germline V gene lookup returns CDR1 SGHNT and CDR2 YYREEE (reference sequence). The V gene lost 2 bases and the J gene lost 7 bases, with 7 bases spanning the gap. Together with reference TRBV5-4 and TRBJ2-7, the CDR3 gives the full variable domain: ETGVTQSPTHLIKTRGQQVTLRCSSQSGHNTVSWYQQALGQGPQFIFQYYREEENGRGNFPPRFSGLQFPNYSSELNVNALELDDSALYLCASSLSGEQYFGPGTRLTVT.

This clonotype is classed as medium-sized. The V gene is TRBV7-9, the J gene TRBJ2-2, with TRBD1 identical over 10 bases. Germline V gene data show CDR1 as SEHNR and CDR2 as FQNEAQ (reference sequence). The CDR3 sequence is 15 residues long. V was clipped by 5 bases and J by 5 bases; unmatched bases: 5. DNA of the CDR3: TGTGCCAGCAGCCGCGACAGGGGGCGGACCGGGGAGCTGTTTTTT. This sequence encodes CASSRDRGRTGELFF. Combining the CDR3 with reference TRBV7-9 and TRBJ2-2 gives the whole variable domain DTGVSQNPRHKITKRGQNVTFRCDPISEHNRLYWYRQTLGQGPEFLTYFQNEAQLEKSRLLSDRFSAERPKGSFSTLEIQRTEQGDSAMYLCASSRDRGRTGELFFGEGSRLTVL.

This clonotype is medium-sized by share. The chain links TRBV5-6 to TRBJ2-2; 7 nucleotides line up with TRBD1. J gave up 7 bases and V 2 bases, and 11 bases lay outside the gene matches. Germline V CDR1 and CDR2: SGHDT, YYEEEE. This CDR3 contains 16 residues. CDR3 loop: CASSFRRDSRGGELFF. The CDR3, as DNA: TGTGCCAGCAGCTTTCGTAGGGACAGCCGAGGCGGGGAGCTGTTTTTT.

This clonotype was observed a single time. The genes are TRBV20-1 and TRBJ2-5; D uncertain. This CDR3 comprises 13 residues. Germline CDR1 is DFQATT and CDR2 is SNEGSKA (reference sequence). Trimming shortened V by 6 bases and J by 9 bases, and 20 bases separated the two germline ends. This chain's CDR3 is CSAVGLPRFPQYF. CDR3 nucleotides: TGCAGTGCAGTAGGTCTCCCGCGATTCCCCCAGTACTTC.

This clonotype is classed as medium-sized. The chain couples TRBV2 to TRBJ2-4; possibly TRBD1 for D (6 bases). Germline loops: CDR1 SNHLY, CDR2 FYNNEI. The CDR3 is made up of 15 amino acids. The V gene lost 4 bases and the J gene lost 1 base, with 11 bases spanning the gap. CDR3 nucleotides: TGTGCCAGCAGTGCTGTCAGGGGCGCCAAAAACATTCAGTACTTC. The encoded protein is CASSAVRGAKNIQYF.

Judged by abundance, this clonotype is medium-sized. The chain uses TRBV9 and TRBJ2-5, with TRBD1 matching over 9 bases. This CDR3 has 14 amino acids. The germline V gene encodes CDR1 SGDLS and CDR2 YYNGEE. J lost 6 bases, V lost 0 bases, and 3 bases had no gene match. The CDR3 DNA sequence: TGTGCCAGCAGCGTAGAACAGGGGGCGAAGACCCAGTACTTC. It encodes CASSVEQGAKTQYF.

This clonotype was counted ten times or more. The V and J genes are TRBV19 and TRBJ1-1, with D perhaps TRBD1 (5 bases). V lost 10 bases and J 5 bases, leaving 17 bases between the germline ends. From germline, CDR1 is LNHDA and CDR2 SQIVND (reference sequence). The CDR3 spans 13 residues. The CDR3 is CAISEGPRTEAFF. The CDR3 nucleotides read TGTGCCATATCCGAGGGGCCCAGGACTGAAGCTTTCTTT.